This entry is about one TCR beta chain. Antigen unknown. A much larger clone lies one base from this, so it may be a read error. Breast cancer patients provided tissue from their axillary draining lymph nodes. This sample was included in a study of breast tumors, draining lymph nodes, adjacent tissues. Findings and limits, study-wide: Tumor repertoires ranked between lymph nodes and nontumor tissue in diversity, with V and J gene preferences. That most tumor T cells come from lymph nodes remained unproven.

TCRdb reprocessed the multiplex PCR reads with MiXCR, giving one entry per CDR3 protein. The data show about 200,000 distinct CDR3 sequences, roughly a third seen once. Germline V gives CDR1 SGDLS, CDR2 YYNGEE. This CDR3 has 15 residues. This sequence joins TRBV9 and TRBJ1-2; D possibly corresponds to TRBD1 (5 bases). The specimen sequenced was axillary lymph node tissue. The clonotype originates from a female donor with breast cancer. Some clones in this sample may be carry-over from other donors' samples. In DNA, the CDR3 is TGTGCCAGCTCACCCGGCTTAGACCGGGGACTTGGCTCCACCTTC. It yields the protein CASSPGLDRGLGSTF. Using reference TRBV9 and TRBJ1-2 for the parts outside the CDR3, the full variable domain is DSGVTQTPKHLITATGQRVTLRCSPRSGDLSVYWYQQSLDQGLQFLIQYYNGEERAKGNILERFSAQQFPDLHSELNLSSLELGDSALYFCASSPGLDRGLGSTFGSGTRLTVV.